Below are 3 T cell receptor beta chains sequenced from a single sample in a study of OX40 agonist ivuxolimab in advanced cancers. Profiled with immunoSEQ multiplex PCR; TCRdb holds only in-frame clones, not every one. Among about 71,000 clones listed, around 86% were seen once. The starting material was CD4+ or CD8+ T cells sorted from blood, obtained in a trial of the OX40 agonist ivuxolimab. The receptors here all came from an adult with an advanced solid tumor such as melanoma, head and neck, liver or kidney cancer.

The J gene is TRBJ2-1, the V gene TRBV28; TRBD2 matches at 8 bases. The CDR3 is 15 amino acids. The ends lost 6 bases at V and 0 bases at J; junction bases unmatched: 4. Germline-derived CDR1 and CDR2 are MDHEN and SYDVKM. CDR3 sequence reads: CASRPGLVSYNEQFF. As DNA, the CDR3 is TGTGCCAGCAGACCGGGACTAGTCTCCTACAATGAGCAGTTCTTC.

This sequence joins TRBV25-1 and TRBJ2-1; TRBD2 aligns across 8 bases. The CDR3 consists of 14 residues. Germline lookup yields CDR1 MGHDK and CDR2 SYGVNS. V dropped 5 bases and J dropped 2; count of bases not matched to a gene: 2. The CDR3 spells CASSREGPYNEQFF. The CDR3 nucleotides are TGTGCCAGCAGTCGGGAGGGCCCCTACAATGAGCAGTTCTTC.

Here the CDR3 reads CASSSDRGEGYTF. DNA for the CDR3: TGCGCCAGCAGTTCGGACAGGGGTGAGGGCTACACCTTC. The chain employs TRBV5-1 and TRBJ1-2, with 9 bases matching TRBD1. The CDR3 totals 13 residues. Germline assignment: CDR1 SGHRS and CDR2 YFSETQ. With V trimmed by 5 bases and J by 8 bases, 7 bases remained unmatched.